Listed here are 2 T cell receptor beta chains from one sample, sequenced in a study of T cell repertoires in cytomegalovirus infection. One entry per CDR3 protein, called by TCRdb with MiXCR from the reads. The sample holds more than 400,000 distinct CDR3 sequences; approximately 25% are singletons and the top ten take roughly 13%. Sequencing was performed on PBMCs. These receptors came from a human donor in good health (CMV status not recorded). Some clones in this sample may be carry-over from other donors' samples.

This chain connects TRBV12-3 or TRBV12-4 to TRBJ2-1, with 10 bases lining up with TRBD2. This CDR3 region has 14 residues. Trimming removed 7 bases from V and 12 bases from J; junction bases left unmatched: 12. The CDR3 loop reads CASNELAGSRGQFF. CDR3 in DNA: TGTGCCAGCAACGAACTAGCGGGGTCCCGGGGGCAGTTCTTC.

This clonotype was seen a handful of times. The CDR3 DNA reads as TGTGCCAGCAGCACCCGGACAGGGCTACCGAACACTGAAGCTTTCTTT. Its protein is CASSTRTGLPNTEAFF. V usage is TRBV12-3 or TRBV12-4 and J usage is TRBJ1-1, with TRBD1 matching over 8 bases. With V trimmed by 6 bases and J by 1 base, 10 bases remained unmatched. CDR3 size: 16 residues.